Shown below are 11 T cell receptor beta chains from a single sample sequenced in a study of low-dose radiotherapy and immunotherapy resistance in tumors. Time point indicated: before trial treatment. TRAV and TRBV primers primed cDNA for both TCRalpha and TCRbeta. TCR amplification ran roughly 20 PCR cycles using constant-region and V-primer adapter primers. TCRdb re-analysed the reads in MiXCR, keeping a single row per CDR3 protein. Of under 90,000 distinct CDR3 sequences listed, 15% to 20% are singletons. Sequenced material: PBMCs, taken before treatment. Every receptor here comes from a male donor with prostate cancer.

This clonotype was observed at least ten times. V and J are TRBV5-5 and TRBJ2-7; D remains unclear. CDR3 length: 13 residues. V lost 4 bases, J lost 3 bases, and 11 bases lay in between. Per the germline V gene, CDR1 is SGHKS and CDR2 is YYEKEE (reference sequence). For the CDR3, the DNA is TGTGCCAGCAGCACGGCCGAAGGCTACGAGCAGTACTTC. This sequence encodes CASSTAEGYEQYF. The complete variable domain, with remaining parts taken from reference TRBV5-5 and TRBJ2-7, reads DAGVTQSPTHLIKTRGQQVTLRCSPISGHKSVSWYQQVLGQGPQFIFQYYEKEERGRGNFPDRFSARQFPNYSSELNVNALLLGDSALYLCASSTAEGYEQYFGPGTRLTVT.

This clonotype was picked up a small number of times. A much larger clone is a single base away; this may be a read error. V usage is TRBV6-2 or TRBV6-3 and J usage is TRBJ1-2; TRBD1 agrees at 7 bases. The CDR3 is 13 residues long. The germline CDR1 and CDR2 sequences are MNHEY and SVGEGT. CDR3 nucleotides: TGTACCAGCAGTTACCGACAGGGCTATGGCTACACCTTC. Residues: CTSSYRQGYGYTF.

This clonotype appeared many times. V and J are TRBV4-1 and TRBJ2-5; TRBD2 matches at 9 bases. The CDR3 totals 18 residues. Germline V gene sequence: CDR1 MGHRA, CDR2 YSYEKL. V shed 0 bases, J shed 3 bases, and the junction held 11 bases outside the gene matches. In DNA form, the CDR3 reads TGCGCCAGCAGCCAAGAGTACGGCCGCGGGGGGGATGAAGAGACCCAGTACTTC. Amino acids: CASSQEYGRGGDEETQYF.

This clonotype has at least ten counts. An end of the junction differs from the germline gene, which may be a read error. V gene TRBV5-4 combines with J gene TRBJ2-5; 9 bases line up with TRBD1. The CDR3 covers 12 residues. CDR1 SGHNT and CDR2 YYREEE come from the germline V gene (reference sequence). The chain's CDR3 is CASSKPRDREIF. Here the CDR3 DNA reads TGTGCCAGCAGCAAACCCCGGGACAGGGAAATCTTC.

V and J are TRBV4-1 and TRBJ2-1; 12 bases are shared with TRBD2. This CDR3 is built from 16 residues. Germline V lookup: CDR1 MGHRA, CDR2 YSYEKL. Unmatched junction bases numbered 1, after V lost 1 base and J lost 3 bases. Here the CDR3 reads CASSQGTSGDYNEQFF. CDR3 bases: TGCGCCAGCAGCCAAGGGACTAGCGGGGACTACAATGAGCAGTTCTTC.

This clonotype has a count of ten or more. The chain couples TRBV20-1 to TRBJ2-1; D unclear. CDR1 is DFQATT and CDR2 is SNEGSKA in the germline V gene (reference sequence). The CDR3 consists of 13 residues. V lost 4 bases and J lost 2, with 9 bases in between. The CDR3: CSATRAPYNEQFF. Here the CDR3 DNA reads TGCAGTGCTACCCGAGCCCCCTACAATGAGCAGTTCTTC.

This clonotype has a count of ten or more. The V call is TRBV3-1, the J call TRBJ2-3; no definite D call. V lost 0 bases and J 7 bases, leaving 11 bases between the germline ends. The length of the CDR3 is 14 residues. Germline V gene sequence: CDR1 LGHDT, CDR2 YNNKEL (reference sequence). The CDR3 reads CASSQDEGVNTQYF. The DNA of the CDR3 is TGTGCCAGCAGCCAAGATGAAGGAGTTAATACGCAGTATTTT.

The chain uses TRBV9 and TRBJ2-3; D unclear. CDR3 length equals 13 residues. CDR1 is SGDLS, CDR2 YYNGEE, per germline. V gave up 0 bases and J gave up 4 bases, with 6 bases separating them. The CDR3 protein is CASSVATPDTQYF. The CDR3 coding sequence is TGTGCCAGCAGCGTAGCAACGCCAGATACGCAGTATTTT.

This clonotype was detected many times. The gene calls are TRBV20-1 and TRBJ2-3; TRBD2 matches at 12 bases. Germline loops: CDR1 DFQATT, CDR2 SNEGSKA (reference sequence). The CDR3 contains 15 residues. V gave up 5 bases and J gave up 5 bases; unmatched junction bases: 8. CDR3 coding DNA: TGCAGTGCTCCTGCCGGACTAGCGGGGCGAGATACGCAGTATTTT. It codes for CSAPAGLAGRDTQYF.

In its sample, this clonotype was seen many times. V gene TRBV5-1 combines with J gene TRBJ2-3, with 7 bases lining up with TRBD1. Unmatched junction bases numbered 11, after V lost 1 base and J lost 0 bases. The CDR3 runs to 18 residues. CDR1 SGHRS and CDR2 YFSETQ come from the germline V gene. CDR3 residues: CASSLRRATGLSTDTQYF. DNA of the CDR3: TGCGCCAGCAGCTTGAGAAGAGCGACAGGGCTAAGCACAGATACGCAGTATTTT.

In its sample, this clonotype was seen many times. The chain joins TRBV18 to TRBJ1-3, with TRBD1 matching over 7 bases. The V gene end was trimmed by 4 bases and the J gene end by 2 bases; junction bases not matched to a gene: 8. Germline CDR1 KGHSH, CDR2 LQKENI. This CDR3 is 16 amino acids long. The CDR3 DNA reads TGTGCCAGCTCACTAACGGGGACAGATACTGGAAACACCATATATTTT. Its translation is CASSLTGTDTGNTIYF.